The 6 T cell receptor beta chains presented below share a single source sample, sequenced in a study of molecular identifiers for immune sequencing clone quantification. TCRdb itself ran the PCR reads through MiXCR, one entry per CDR3 protein. The profile shows approximately 550,000 distinct CDR3 sequences, around 21% of them singletons. Sequencing used naive CD8+ T cells from blood, with Jurkat cell RNA spiked in. The subset is: FACS-sorted CD8+CD4-CCR7+CD45RA+ naive T cells. These receptor sequences come from a human donor in good health. Some libraries in this study had Jurkat cell RNA spiked in.

The chain joins TRBV30 to TRBJ1-1; D remains unclear. This CDR3 comprises 18 residues. Per the germline V gene, CDR1 is GTSNPN and CDR2 is SVGIG (reference sequence). Trimming took off 2 bases at V and 7 bases at J, with 29 bases between the two ends. The CDR3 sequence is CAWSIPLGRPEQPLEAFF. CDR3 DNA: TGTGCCTGGAGTATCCCCCTCGGGCGCCCCGAGCAGCCCCTTGAAGCTTTCTTT. Full variable domain (remainder filled in from reference TRBV30 and TRBJ1-1): SQTIHQWPATLVQPVGSPLSLECTVEGTSNPNLYWYRQAAGRGLQLLFYSVGIGQISSEVPQNLSASRPQDRQFILSSKKLLLSDSGFYLCAWSIPLGRPEQPLEAFFGQGTRLTVV.

About this clonotype itself: It may be a read error: a sequence one base away is much more abundant. J is TRBJ1-5 and V is TRBV2; 7 bases match TRBD1. CDR1 SNHLY and CDR2 FYNNEI come from the germline V gene. The length of the CDR3 is 15 residues. The CDR3 region is CVSSGTDDSNQPQHF. CDR3 nucleotide sequence: TGTGTCAGCAGTGGGACAGACGATAGCAATCAGCCCCAGCATTTT.

A remark on this clonotype: A much larger clonotype is one base distant, so this may be a read error. The chain has TRBV5-1 and TRBJ1-1; TRBD1 might be the D (6 bases). V lost 0 bases, J lost 6 bases, and 15 bases lay in between. Per the germline V gene, CDR1 is SGHRS and CDR2 is YFSETQ. This CDR3 contains 15 residues. Here the CDR3 reads CASSLERGPHAEAFF. The CDR3 nucleotides are TGCGCCAGCAGCTTGGAGCGGGGGCCCCACGCTGAAGCTTTCTTT. The whole variable domain, filled in from reference TRBV5-1 and TRBJ1-1, reads KAGVTQTPRYLIKTRGQQVTLSCSPISGHRSVSWYQQTPGQGLQFLFEYFSETQRNKGNFPGRFSGRQFSNSRSEMNVSTLELGDSALYLCASSLERGPHAEAFFGQGTRLTVV.

DNA of the CDR3: TGTGCCAGCAGCCATGATACCGGGACAGGACCTTACGAGCAGTACTTC. This translates into CASSHDTGTGPYEQYF. The chain carries TRBV13 and TRBJ2-7, with 8 positions matching TRBD1. The J segment lost 4 bases and the V segment lost 5 bases, leaving 13 bases of the junction unmatched. This CDR3 is built from 16 residues. Germline CDR1 PRHDT, CDR2 FYEKMQ (reference sequence).

At least ten counts were recorded for this clonotype. This chain links TRBV7-9 with TRBJ2-7; the match to TRBD1 covers 10 bases. V lost 4 bases to trimming and J lost 7 bases; unmatched junction nucleotides: 7. The CDR3 spans 14 residues. CDR1 is SEHNR, CDR2 FQNEAQ, per germline (reference sequence). The CDR3 region is CASSSWTGGREQYF. DNA for the CDR3: TGTGCCAGCAGCTCTTGGACAGGGGGGAGGGAGCAGTACTTC.

This clonotype was seen more than once but under ten times. It may be a read error: a sequence one base away is much more abundant. The V gene is TRBV5-4, the J gene TRBJ2-7; TRBD1 aligns across 10 bases. V lost 0 bases, J lost 9 bases, and 12 bases stayed unmatched. The CDR3 has 16 amino acids. Germline CDR1 SGHNT, CDR2 YYREEE (reference sequence). The CDR3 DNA is TGTGCCAGCAGCTTGGGCCCGGGACAGGGGTCGGGAGGGCAGTACTTC. This translates into CASSLGPGQGSGGQYF.